One sample yielded the 13 T cell receptor beta chains listed below, sequenced in a study of cytomegalovirus exposure and HLA in healthy donors. This PCR relied on a set of 60 Vbeta primers and 13 Jbeta primers. Sequenced by immunoSEQ multiplex PCR; TCRdb stores in-frame clones only, minus some. Here the sample spans 130,000 to 150,000 clones, around four fifths being singletons. Specimen: PBMCs. The receptor source for this set is a male donor in good health and CMV-seropositive.

The chain uses TRBV15 and TRBJ1-1, with TRBD1 identical over 7 bases. Per the germline V gene, CDR1 is LNHNV and CDR2 is YYDKDF (reference sequence). This CDR3 has 16 residues. After removal of 4 bases from V and 0 bases from J, the junction contained 8 bases not matched to a gene. In DNA form, the CDR3 reads TGTGCCACCAGCATCCACCCGGACAGGTTGAACACTGAAGCTTTCTTT. Translating it yields CATSIHPDRLNTEAFF.

This clone was counted only a few times. The chain is built from TRBV28 and TRBJ2-1; 7 nucleotides line up with TRBD2. The germline V gene has CDR1 MDHEN and CDR2 SYDVKM. This CDR3 comprises 15 residues. After removal of 6 bases from V and 2 bases from J, the junction contained 7 bases not matched to a gene. Written as DNA, the CDR3 is TGTGCCAGCAGCTTTCTGGGAGGGACCTACAATGAGCAGTTCTTC. It yields the protein CASSFLGGTYNEQFF. Full variable domain (rest looked up from reference TRBV28 and TRBJ2-1): DVKVTQSSRYLVKRTGEKVFLECVQDMDHENMFWYRQDPGLGLRLIYFSYDVKMKEKGDIPEGYSVSREKKERFSLILESASTNQTSMYLCASSFLGGTYNEQFFGPGTRLTVL.

This sequence joins TRBV11-2 and TRBJ1-6; TRBD1 agrees at 9 bases. V lost 1 base, J lost 3 bases, and 1 base stayed unmatched. This CDR3 is 16 amino acids long. Germline V gene data show CDR1 as SGHAT and CDR2 as FQNNGV. CDR3 nucleotides: TGTGCCAGCAGCTTAGGACAGGGGGTCTATAATTCACCCCTCCACTTT. Its protein is CASSLGQGVYNSPLHF. The full variable domain, rest sourced from reference TRBV11-2 and TRBJ1-6, is EAGVAQSPRYKIIEKRQSVAFWCNPISGHATLYWYQQILGQGPKLLIQFQNNGVVDDSQLPKDRFSAERLKGVDSTLKIQPAKLEDSAVYLCASSLGQGVYNSPLHFGNGTRLTVT.

This chain links TRBV2 with TRBJ2-3; TRBD2 matches at 7 bases. The V gene end was trimmed by 6 bases and the J gene end by 5 bases; junction bases not matched to a gene: 11. The CDR3 is 15 amino acids. CDR1 SNHLY and CDR2 FYNNEI come from the germline V gene. The CDR3 loop is CASRGTGAGLDTQYF. CDR3 nucleotides: TGTGCCAGCAGGGGGACTGGAGCGGGGTTAGATACGCAGTATTTT.

The V and J genes are TRBV11-2 and TRBJ2-7; perhaps TRBD2 as D (5 bases). This CDR3 contains 12 residues. Germline assignment: CDR1 SGHAT and CDR2 FQNNGV. V lost 2 bases and J 6 bases, leaving 8 bases between the germline ends. The CDR3 loop is CASSLLALEQYF. The CDR3 DNA reads TGTGCCAGCAGCTTACTAGCCCTCGAGCAGTACTTC.

The rearrangement joins TRBV14 to TRBJ2-3, with 8 bases lining up with TRBD2. Germline CDR1 and CDR2: SGHDN and FVKESK. The CDR3 is 16 residues long. After removal of 4 bases from V and 5 bases from J, the junction contained 11 bases not matched to a gene. CDR3 DNA: TGTGCCAGCAGCCCCAGCGGGAGTGGGGCAGGAGATACGCAGTATTTT. It translates to CASSPSGSGAGDTQYF.

The V gene is TRBV7-3, the J gene TRBJ2-2; TRBD2 might be the D (5 bases). This CDR3 has 13 amino acids. V gave up 5 bases and J gave up 7 bases, with 11 bases separating them. The germline gives CDR1 SGHTA, CDR2 FQGTGA. CDR3 sequence (DNA): TGTGCCAGCAGCCCGCGGGTAAACGGGGAGCTGTTTTTT. Translation gives CASSPRVNGELFF.

This chain connects TRBV5-4 to TRBJ2-5; D possibly corresponds to TRBD1 (5 bases). This CDR3 is 13 amino acids long. V was shortened by 2 bases and J by 4 bases, with 9 bases between the two germline ends. Germline CDR1 reads SGHNT; CDR2 reads YYREEE (reference sequence). Written as DNA, the CDR3 is TGTGCCAGCAGCTTTCCCCAGGGAGAGACCCAGTACTTC. Amino acid sequence: CASSFPQGETQYF.

The rearrangement joins TRBV28 to TRBJ1-3; no firm D call. The CDR3 length is 17 residues. Trimming removed 7 bases from V and 6 bases from J, with 25 bases in between. The V gene's germline CDR1 is MDHEN and CDR2 SYDVKM. CDR3 DNA: TGTGCCAGCACCCTGGGGTTTAAAGGGAGTGCGGAAAACACCATATATTTT. Encoded protein: CASTLGFKGSAENTIYF.

This sequence joins TRBV4-3 and TRBJ2-4; tentative D call: TRBD2 (6 bases). Trimming removed 0 bases at V and 8 bases at J, with 14 bases between. This CDR3 contains 15 residues. CDR1 and CDR2 from the germline V gene are LGHNA and YSLEER. CDR3 nucleotide sequence: TGCGCCAGCAGCCAAGAGCCCGGGCCGGGGGACATTCAGTACTTC. Protein product: CASSQEPGPGDIQYF.

This clone has more than one count but fewer than ten. The rearrangement joins TRBV5-1 to TRBJ1-1, with a weak D call TRBD1 (6 bases). This CDR3 is 15 amino acids long. V shed 0 bases and J shed 7 bases, with 16 bases lying between them. Germline V CDR1 and CDR2: SGHRS, YFSETQ. CDR3 in DNA: TGCGCCAGCAGCTTGGTCCCAGGGGCGGTGGATGAAGCTTTCTTT. This codes for CASSLVPGAVDEAFF.

J is TRBJ2-7 and V is TRBV5-5, with TRBD1 matching 7 bases. Germline V gene data show CDR1 as SGHKS and CDR2 as YYEKEE (reference sequence). The J segment lost 2 bases and the V segment lost 0 bases, leaving 8 bases of the junction unmatched. This CDR3 region has 16 residues. The CDR3 region is CASSLEDRAPTYEQYF. CDR3 coding DNA: TGTGCCAGCAGCTTGGAAGACAGGGCCCCCACCTACGAGCAGTACTTC. The full variable domain, in which reference TRBV5-5 and TRBJ2-7 provide the parts outside the CDR3, is DAGVTQSPTHLIKTRGQQVTLRCSPISGHKSVSWYQQVLGQGPQFIFQYYEKEERGRGNFPDRFSARQFPNYSSELNVNALLLGDSALYLCASSLEDRAPTYEQYFGPGTRLTVT.

V is TRBV9 and J is TRBJ1-4, with 8 bases that match TRBD1. The trim removed 4 bases at V and 5 bases at J, leaving 7 bases unmatched. CDR1 and CDR2 from the germline V gene are SGDLS and YYNGEE. The CDR3 is 15 amino acids. The CDR3: CASSRGQVNNEKLFF. Written as DNA, the CDR3 is TGTGCCAGCAGCCGGGGACAGGTGAACAATGAAAAACTGTTTTTT.